One sample yielded the 30 T cell receptor beta chains listed below, sequenced in a study of OX40 agonist ivuxolimab in advanced cancers. Generated by immunoSEQ multiplex PCR, the TCRdb table keeps only in-frame clones and is missing some. Among over 90,000 clones listed, roughly nine tenths were seen once. The material sequenced was CD4+ or CD8+ T cells sorted from blood, taken in a trial of the OX40 agonist ivuxolimab. The receptors stem from an adult with an advanced solid tumor such as melanoma, head and neck, liver or kidney cancer.

This clone was detected only once. The CDR3 reads CSVGGQGVRANYGYTF. Here the CDR3 DNA reads TGCAGCGTTGGGGGACAGGGGGTACGAGCTAACTATGGCTACACCTTC. The genes are TRBV29-1 and TRBJ1-2; 11 nucleotides match TRBD1. The CDR3 extends over 16 amino acids. The trim removed 4 bases at V and 0 bases at J, leaving 7 bases unmatched. From germline, CDR1 is SQVTM and CDR2 ANQGSEA. Based on the CDR3 plus reference TRBV29-1 and TRBJ1-2, the full variable domain is SAVISQKPSRDICQRGTSLTIQCQVDSQVTMMFWYRQQPGQSLTLIATANQGSEATYESGFVIDKFPISRPNLTFSTLTVSNMSPEDSSIYLCSVGGQGVRANYGYTFGSGTRLTVV.

V usage is TRBV5-1 and J usage is TRBJ2-5; D call uncertain. This CDR3 is built from 13 residues. V gave up 4 bases and J gave up 1 base, with 8 bases separating them. CDR1 is SGHRS and CDR2 is YFSETQ in the germline V gene. CDR3 loop: CASSPFPQETQYF. The CDR3 DNA follows: TGCGCCAGCAGCCCATTTCCCCAAGAGACCCAGTACTTC.

The J gene is TRBJ2-7, the V gene TRBV18; the match to TRBD1 covers 10 bases. The CDR3 has 15 residues. Germline V gene sequence: CDR1 KGHSH, CDR2 LQKENI. V lost 6 bases and J lost 5; bases outside the gene matches: 10. The CDR3 DNA reads TGTGCCAGCTCCCCGGGACAGGGGAAATTCGACGAGCAGTACTTC. It is translated as CASSPGQGKFDEQYF.

The chain recombines TRBV5-6 with TRBJ2-1; 11 nucleotides align to TRBD1. Germline V gene sequence: CDR1 SGHDT, CDR2 YYEEEE. V shed 9 bases and J 7 bases; nucleotides not matched to a gene: 6. The CDR3 spans 13 residues. CDR3 coding DNA: TGTGCCACCACTTGGGACAGGGGGAATGAGCAGTTCTTC. This encodes CATTWDRGNEQFF.

The chain couples TRBV2 to TRBJ2-7, with TRBD1 identical over 7 bases. The CDR3 runs 13 residues. The junction had 8 bases not matched to a gene; V was cut back by 7 bases and J by 5 bases. Germline V gene sequence: CDR1 SNHLY, CDR2 FYNNEI. The CDR3 here is CASNRQGSNEQYF. For the CDR3, the DNA is TGTGCCAGCAACCGACAGGGAAGTAACGAGCAGTACTTC.

The gene calls are TRBV7-3 and TRBJ1-1, with D possibly TRBD1 on 5 matching bases. Trimming took off 0 bases at V and 4 bases at J, with 12 bases between the two ends. This CDR3 comprises 15 residues. Per germline, CDR1 SGHTA and CDR2 FQGTGA. DNA for the CDR3: TGTGCCAGCAGCTTAACGATGGGGGGAACCACTGAAGCTTTCTTT. It is translated as CASSLTMGGTTEAFF. Based on the CDR3 plus reference TRBV7-3 and TRBJ1-1, the full variable domain is GAGVSQTPSNKVTEKGKYVELRCDPISGHTALYWYRQSLGQGPEFLIYFQGTGAADDSGLPNDRFFAVRPEGSVSTLKIQRTERGDSAVYLCASSLTMGGTTEAFFGQGTRLTVV.

This clone showed up just once. This CDR3 reads CASSNQGNEQFF. In DNA, the CDR3 is TGTGCCAGCAGCAATCAGGGAAATGAGCAGTTCTTC. V is TRBV6-5 and J is TRBJ2-1, with a tentative D call TRBD1 (5 bases). The V end lost 6 bases, the J end lost 7 bases, and 10 bases lay between the germline ends. Germline values: CDR1 MNHEY, CDR2 SVGAGI. CDR3 length: 12 residues.

The chain joins TRBV6-4 to TRBJ1-1; weak D call: TRBD1 (6 bases). V was trimmed by 1 base and J by 5 bases, leaving 8 bases between them. The germline V gene has CDR1 MRHNA and CDR2 SNTAGT. This CDR3 is built from 13 residues. The CDR3 region has the DNA TGTGCCAGCAGTGACTGGAGGGGGACTGAAGCTTTCTTT. This encodes CASSDWRGTEAFF.

This clone was seen a few times. The gene calls are TRBV5-1 and TRBJ1-6; no clear D. Germline CDR1 SGHRS, CDR2 YFSETQ. V lost 0 bases and J lost 5, with 9 bases in between. CDR3 length equals 15 residues. CDR3 DNA sequence: TGCGCCAGCAGCTTGGTCGGCGTAGATAATTCACCCCTCCACTTT. This gives the protein CASSLVGVDNSPLHF. Supplemented by reference TRBV5-1 and TRBJ1-6, the full variable domain reads KAGVTQTPRYLIKTRGQQVTLSCSPISGHRSVSWYQQTPGQGLQFLFEYFSETQRNKGNFPGRFSGRQFSNSRSEMNVSTLELGDSALYLCASSLVGVDNSPLHFGNGTRLTVT.

The rearrangement joins TRBV10-3 to TRBJ1-6, with D possibly matching TRBD1 (5 bases). V lost 6 bases, J lost 5 bases, and 11 bases lay in between. Germline V gene data show CDR1 as ENHRY and CDR2 as SYGVKD. The length of the CDR3 is 14 residues. In DNA, the CDR3 is TGTGCCATCAGGATGGGGGAGAATAATTCACCCCTCCACTTT. Translation: CAIRMGENNSPLHF.

This chain joins TRBV20-1 and TRBJ2-3; 7 nucleotides match TRBD1. V was clipped by 7 bases and J by 8 bases; unmatched bases: 6. The germline CDR1 and CDR2 sequences are DFQATT and SNEGSKA (reference sequence). CDR3 length: 11 residues. CDR3 residues: CSGQGQGTQYF. CDR3 nucleotides: TGCAGTGGACAGGGCCAGGGTACGCAGTATTTT.

The chain is built from TRBV7-9 and TRBJ2-7; D ambiguous. Germline assignment: CDR1 SEHNR and CDR2 FQNEAQ (reference sequence). This CDR3 region has 14 residues. V was cut by 5 bases and J by 0 bases, with 11 bases left in between. Written as DNA, the CDR3 is TGTGCCAGCAGCCCCGGTCGGGTCTCCTACGAGCAGTACTTC. Amino acids: CASSPGRVSYEQYF.

The rearrangement joins TRBV11-3 to TRBJ1-6, with 8 bases identical to TRBD1. The CDR3 contains 15 residues. V was pared by 6 bases and J by 7 bases, with 8 bases of the junction left unmatched. CDR1 is SGHNT and CDR2 is YENEEA in the germline V gene. As DNA, the CDR3 is TGTGCCAGCAGGATCGACAGGGGAGGAAATTCACCCCTCCACTTT. It is translated as CASRIDRGGNSPLHF.

The CDR3 reads CSVEGEGDGFLYEQYF. CDR3 DNA sequence: TGCAGCGTTGAGGGGGAGGGGGACGGCTTTCTCTACGAGCAGTACTTC. The chain carries TRBV29-1 and TRBJ2-7; TRBD2 is a possible D gene (7 bases). This CDR3 region has 16 residues. Trimming left V 3 bases short and J 3 bases short, with 21 bases between. Germline lookup yields CDR1 SQVTM and CDR2 ANQGSEA.

CDR3 bases: TGTGCCAGCAGCCATAGCGGGGGGGCTTCAGATACGCAGTATTTT. It yields the protein CASSHSGGASDTQYF. The chain carries TRBV4-2 and TRBJ2-3, with 11 bases identical to TRBD2. V lost 3 bases to trimming and J lost 4 bases; unmatched junction nucleotides: 3. CDR3 length: 15 amino acids. In germline, CDR1 is LGHNA, CDR2 YNFKEQ.

Turning to this clone: Other DNA sequences from this sample encode an identical CDR3 as well. The chain uses TRBV6-1 and TRBJ1-1, with D possibly TRBD1 on 6 matching bases. V was trimmed by 2 bases and J by 5 bases, leaving 9 bases between them. Germline V CDR1 and CDR2: MNHNS, SASEGT. CDR3 length: 13 residues. The CDR3 here is CASSERQGTEAFF. The CDR3 DNA sequence: TGTGCCAGCAGTGAACGGCAGGGGACTGAAGCTTTCTTT.

V and J are TRBV9 and TRBJ1-6; unclear D gene. Trimming removed 0 bases from V and 2 bases from J, with 9 bases in between. Germline CDR1 and CDR2: SGDLS and YYNGEE. The CDR3 contains 16 residues. The CDR3 sequence is CASSVGLGPYNSPLHF. DNA for the CDR3: TGTGCCAGCAGCGTAGGTTTGGGCCCCTATAATTCACCCCTCCACTTT. Together with reference TRBV9 and TRBJ1-6, the CDR3 gives the full variable domain: DSGVTQTPKHLITATGQRVTLRCSPRSGDLSVYWYQQSLDQGLQFLIQYYNGEERAKGNILERFSAQQFPDLHSELNLSSLELGDSALYFCASSVGLGPYNSPLHFGNGTRLTVT.

This sequence joins TRBV5-6 and TRBJ2-6, with 8 bases identical to TRBD1. The junction had 7 bases not matched to a gene; V was cut back by 5 bases and J by 3 bases. CDR1 and CDR2 from the germline V gene are SGHDT and YYEEEE. This CDR3 is 16 amino acids long. CDR3 in amino acids: CASRPTGAGGANVLTF. CDR3 DNA sequence: TGTGCCAGCAGACCGACAGGGGCTGGTGGGGCCAACGTCCTGACTTTC.

The rearrangement joins TRBV5-1 to TRBJ2-1, with 9 bases lining up with TRBD2. CDR1 and CDR2 from the germline V gene are SGHRS and YFSETQ. The CDR3 is made up of 17 amino acids. V lost 2 bases, J lost 5 bases, and 11 bases stayed unmatched. CDR3 amino acids: CASSLTGGRAKNNEQFF. CDR3 nucleotide sequence: TGCGCCAGCAGCTTAACCGGCGGGAGGGCCAAGAACAATGAGCAGTTCTTC. The entire variable domain, with the rest obtained from reference TRBV5-1 and TRBJ2-1, is as follows: KAGVTQTPRYLIKTRGQQVTLSCSPISGHRSVSWYQQTPGQGLQFLFEYFSETQRNKGNFPGRFSGRQFSNSRSEMNVSTLELGDSALYLCASSLTGGRAKNNEQFFGPGTRLTVL.

The chain couples TRBV27 to TRBJ1-2; 8 bases agree with TRBD1. This CDR3 is built from 16 residues. Germline loops: CDR1 MNHEY, CDR2 SMNVEV (reference sequence). J lost 4 bases, V lost 5 bases, and 12 bases had no gene match. DNA for the CDR3: TGTGCCAGCAGTAGAAACATGCAGGGGGCAGGCTATGGCTACACCTTC. It translates to CASSRNMQGAGYGYTF.

This rearrangement joins TRBV7-2 to TRBJ1-1; a weak D match, TRBD1 (6 bases). The V end was cut by 7 bases, the J end by 3 bases, with 18 bases between. The CDR3 is 15 amino acids. From germline, CDR1 is SGHTA and CDR2 FQGNSA. The CDR3 here is CASKSKGGADTEAFF. Here the CDR3 DNA reads TGTGCCAGCAAGTCGAAGGGGGGCGCGGACACTGAAGCTTTCTTT. The full variable domain, with the rest looked up from reference TRBV7-2 and TRBJ1-1, is GAGVSQSPSNKVTEKGKDVELRCDPISGHTALYWYRQSLGQGLEFLIYFQGNSAPDKSGLPSDRFSAERTGGSVSTLTIQRTQQEDSAVYLCASKSKGGADTEAFFGQGTRLTVV.

The CDR3, as DNA: TGTGCCTGGAGTGTAATCGGGGGGAGAGGAAACACCATATATTTT. Protein product: CAWSVIGGRGNTIYF. This chain uses TRBV30 with TRBJ1-3; weak D call: TRBD1 (5 bases). Germline V gene sequence: CDR1 GTSNPN, CDR2 SVGIG (reference sequence). V dropped 0 bases and J dropped 4 bases, with 13 bases sitting between them. CDR3 length: 15 residues.

This clone was observed once. The V gene is TRBV2, the J gene TRBJ1-2; D unresolved. Germline V CDR1 and CDR2: SNHLY, FYNNEI. The V end lost 2 bases, the J end lost 6 bases, and 13 bases lay between the germline ends. The CDR3 extends over 14 amino acids. CDR3 coding DNA: TGTGCCAGCAGTGAAAGAGGCCGCTCGGATGGCTACACCTTC. It translates to CASSERGRSDGYTF. The full variable domain, rest sourced from reference TRBV2 and TRBJ1-2, is EPEVTQTPSHQVTQMGQEVILRCVPISNHLYFYWYRQILGQKVEFLVSFYNNEISEKSEIFDDQFSVERPDGSNFTLKIRSTKLEDSAMYFCASSERGRSDGYTFGSGTRLTVV.

The chain combines TRBV5-6 with TRBJ2-7, with D unresolved. Trimming removed 1 base from V and 4 bases from J, with 12 bases in between. Per germline, CDR1 SGHDT and CDR2 YYEEEE. The CDR3 totals 14 residues. The CDR3 is CASSLFSKVYEQYF. The CDR3, as DNA: TGTGCCAGCAGCTTGTTTAGCAAGGTGTACGAGCAGTACTTC.

The J gene is TRBJ1-6, the V gene TRBV30; possible D gene TRBD1, 6 bases. Trimming stripped 4 bases from V and 8 bases from J, with 9 bases between. Per the germline V gene, CDR1 is GTSNPN and CDR2 is SVGIG (reference sequence). The CDR3 is made up of 12 amino acids. For the CDR3, the DNA is TGTGCCTGGACGGACAGTTATTCACCCCTCCACTTT. Its translation is CAWTDSYSPLHF.

This chain joins TRBV11-2 and TRBJ2-2; tentatively, D is TRBD1 or TRBD2 (5 bases each). The CDR3 runs 19 residues. Germline lookup yields CDR1 SGHAT and CDR2 FQNNGV. V was shortened by 4 bases and J by 3 bases, with 24 bases between the two germline ends. CDR3 residues: CASSYTPGPHWADTGELFF. The CDR3 DNA is TGTGCCAGCAGCTATACTCCGGGACCGCATTGGGCCGACACCGGGGAGCTGTTTTTT.

A word on this clone: Other DNA sequences in this specimen translate into the identical CDR3. The chain joins TRBV7-9 to TRBJ1-5, with unresolved D. Germline assignment: CDR1 SEHNR and CDR2 FQNEAQ (reference sequence). The CDR3 length is 12 residues. Trimming shortened V by 1 base and J by 6 bases, and 4 bases separated the two germline ends. CDR3: CASSLGTQPQHF. The CDR3 DNA reads TGTGCCAGCAGCTTAGGTACTCAGCCCCAGCATTTT.

The genes are TRBV6-5 and TRBJ1-3, with D possibly matching TRBD1 (6 bases). CDR3 length: 14 residues. V lost 10 bases and J 0 bases, leaving 13 bases between the germline ends. CDR1 and CDR2 (germline): MNHEY, SVGAGI. The CDR3, as DNA: TGTGCCACTAAGGGGGAATACTCTGGAAACACCATATATTTT. Protein sequence: CATKGEYSGNTIYF.

This chain connects TRBV27 to TRBJ1-1, with D perhaps TRBD1 (5 bases). Trimming removed 2 bases from V and 5 bases from J, with 12 bases in between. The CDR3 contains 14 residues. From germline, CDR1 is MNHEY and CDR2 SMNVEV (reference sequence). CDR3 in DNA: TGTGCCAGCAGTTTACAGGGAGGGAAGACTGAAGCTTTCTTT. Translated: CASSLQGGKTEAFF.

The chain employs TRBV10-1 and TRBJ1-1; D gene ambiguous. Germline CDR1 and CDR2: WNHNN and SYGVQD (reference sequence). This CDR3 has 13 residues. Trimming removed 7 bases from V and 1 base from J, with 10 bases in between. The CDR3 region is CASKAGWNTEAFF. CDR3 bases: TGCGCCAGCAAGGCAGGATGGAACACTGAAGCTTTCTTT.